The clone carrying this T cell receptor (beta chain) was counted only a few times. Its target is unknown. The protocol was immunoSEQ multiplex PCR, while the TCRdb copy is restricted to in-frame clones and leaves out a portion. The repertoire includes under 25,000 clones, roughly 82% of them detected once, and approximately 3% sits in the top ten. This specimen belongs to a study of OX40 agonist ivuxolimab in advanced cancers. As for the study in general: A male proportion of 82.7% was recorded, with mean age approximately 56 years and range about 20 to 90. Partial responses were recorded for three patients, including one with hepatocellular carcinoma and two with cutaneous melanoma. Notes on the study in general: The specificity for antigen of the expanded peripheral T cells was not determined. In the 0.1-3.0 mg/kg groups, partial responders showed among the lowest expansion.

This CDR3 is built from 13 residues. The V gene lost 3 bases and the J gene lost 2 bases, with 8 bases spanning the gap. Germline CDR1 and CDR2: SGHTA and FQGNSA. This specimen consisted of CD4+ or CD8+ T cells sorted from blood, obtained in a trial of the OX40 agonist ivuxolimab. The chain combines TRBV7-2 with TRBJ2-7; D ambiguous. This clonotype originated in an adult with an advanced solid tumor such as melanoma, head and neck, liver or kidney cancer. CDR3 nucleotides: TGTGCCAGCAGCTTCGGCGGAACCTACGAGCAGTACTTC. It encodes CASSFGGTYEQYF.